These 29 T cell receptor beta chains share one sample of origin, sequenced in a study of T cell clonotyping in hematopoietic cell transplantation. Libraries were prepared by immunoSEQ multiplex PCR; TCRdb keeps only in-frame clonotypes and omits some of them. Seen here are about 45,000 clones, approximately 80% observed once, and the top ten hold about 5.3%. The time point: recipient sample about 28 days before transplant, after cytoreduction. Sample: peripheral blood mononuclear cells, taken before stem cell transplant. The receptors originated from a man aged 55 to 69 with myelodysplastic syndrome. Some clones in this sample may be carry-over from other donors' samples.

This chain uses TRBV15 with TRBJ2-7; D is possibly TRBD2 (6 bases). V was clipped by 1 base and J by 2 bases, with 12 bases between them. The CDR3 spans 15 residues. Per the germline V gene, CDR1 is LNHNV and CDR2 is YYDKDF (reference sequence). The CDR3 sequence: CATSRGDGGPYEQYF. In DNA, the CDR3 is TGTGCCACCAGCAGAGGGGACGGGGGTCCCTACGAGCAGTACTTC.

The chain carries TRBV5-1 and TRBJ2-3, with TRBD2 identical over 10 bases. Germline V lookup: CDR1 SGHRS, CDR2 YFSETQ. CDR3 length: 18 residues. V gave up 1 base and J gave up 3 bases; unmatched junction bases: 11. The CDR3 DNA follows: TGCGCCAGCAGCTTGATTGCTAGCGGGGGCGGTGTAACAGATACGCAGTATTTT. Residues: CASSLIASGGGVTDTQYF.

The chain couples TRBV4-3 to TRBJ1-1, with D uncertain. Germline CDR1 and CDR2: LGHNA and YSLEER. The CDR3 is 14 residues long. V was cut by 4 bases and J by 1 base, with 10 bases left in between. As DNA, the CDR3 is TGCGCCAGCAGCCTCACCGCAGGGAACACTGAAGCTTTCTTT. Translated, it gives CASSLTAGNTEAFF.

The chain carries TRBV6-6 and TRBJ2-7; D possibly uses TRBD1 or TRBD2 (5 bases each). Looked up from germline, CDR1 is MNHNY and CDR2 is SVGAGI (reference sequence). Trimming took off 0 bases at V and 6 bases at J, with 18 bases between the two ends. The CDR3 extends over 16 amino acids. Here the CDR3 reads CASSYSTDLRGSEQYF. The CDR3 nucleotides are TGTGCCAGCAGTTACTCCACGGACCTCCGGGGCAGCGAGCAGTACTTC.

The rearrangement joins TRBV5-4 to TRBJ2-5; weak D call: TRBD1 (5 bases). This CDR3 region has 16 residues. Trimming shortened V by 1 base and J by 3 bases, and 16 bases separated the two germline ends. Looked up from germline, CDR1 is SGHNT and CDR2 is YYREEE (reference sequence). CDR3 in amino acids: CASSLSPGMKEETQYF. The DNA of the CDR3 is TGTGCCAGCAGCTTGAGCCCAGGGATGAAAGAAGAGACCCAGTACTTC.

The chain uses TRBV19 and TRBJ2-2, with D tentatively TRBD1 or TRBD2 (5 bases each). Per the germline V gene, CDR1 is LNHDA and CDR2 is SQIVND (reference sequence). The CDR3 loop spans 15 amino acids. Trimming removed 8 bases at V and 7 bases at J, with 20 bases between. CDR3 coding DNA: TGTGCCAGTCGCAAAGGGACGGACCGCGGCGGGGAGCTGTTTTTT. Protein sequence: CASRKGTDRGGELFF.

This clone has more than one count but fewer than ten. The J gene is TRBJ1-3, the V gene TRBV5-1; D is undetermined. Germline loops: CDR1 SGHRS, CDR2 YFSETQ. V was cut by 5 bases and J by 0 bases, with 12 bases left in between. The length of the CDR3 is 15 residues. This chain's CDR3 is CASSPTGFSGNTIYF. DNA for the CDR3: TGCGCCAGCAGTCCTACGGGTTTCTCTGGAAACACCATATATTTT.

This chain joins TRBV7-8 and TRBJ1-4; TRBD1 might be the D (5 bases). V was trimmed by 6 bases and J by 3 bases, leaving 14 bases between them. Germline loops: CDR1 SGHVS, CDR2 FQNEAQ. The length of the CDR3 is 15 residues. This CDR3 is CASSSQGGPNEKLFF. CDR3 DNA: TGTGCCAGCAGTTCTCAGGGAGGGCCTAATGAAAAACTGTTTTTT.

The J gene is TRBJ2-5, the V gene TRBV29-1; TRBD1 matches 7 bases. The length of the CDR3 is 14 residues. V lost 3 bases and J lost 4; bases outside the gene matches: 8. In germline, CDR1 is SQVTM, CDR2 ANQGSEA. This CDR3 reads CSVDSTAGGETQYF. The CDR3 DNA is TGCAGCGTTGATAGTACGGCAGGGGGAGAGACCCAGTACTTC.

The rearrangement joins TRBV19 to TRBJ1-4; 8 nucleotides match TRBD1. The CDR3 extends over 15 amino acids. The V and J ends lost 5 bases and 2 bases, in that order; junction bases with no gene match: 4. Germline CDR1 reads LNHDA; CDR2 reads SQIVND (reference sequence). CDR3: CASSQGATTNEKLFF. The CDR3 region has the DNA TGTGCCAGTAGTCAGGGGGCCACGACTAATGAAAAACTGTTTTTT.

This sequence joins TRBV27 and TRBJ2-7, with 10 bases matching TRBD1. The junction had 13 bases not matched to a gene; V was cut back by 5 bases and J by 6 bases. This CDR3 is 16 amino acids long. Looked up from germline, CDR1 is MNHEY and CDR2 is SMNVEV (reference sequence). The CDR3 DNA reads TGTGCCAGCAGTCGCCGAGGGCTGACAGGGGGCTCCGAGCAGTACTTC. This translates into CASSRRGLTGGSEQYF.

The table lists this clone with a few counts. The J gene is TRBJ2-7, the V gene TRBV6-1; the D is unclear. The germline V gene encodes CDR1 MNHNS and CDR2 SASEGT. The CDR3 length is 14 residues. V lost 1 base and J 2 bases, leaving 9 bases between the germline ends. CDR3 DNA sequence: TGTGCCAGCAGTGAAGAGTCAGCTCCCTACGAGCAGTACTTC. Its protein product is CASSEESAPYEQYF.

In DNA, the CDR3 is TGCAGCGTTGAAATTGCGGGACAGGGGTCCGGGGAGCTGTTTTTT. Encoded protein: CSVEIAGQGSGELFF. The chain carries TRBV29-1 and TRBJ2-2, with 10 bases identical to TRBD1. The CDR3 is made up of 15 amino acids. Germline trimming cut 2 bases from V and 6 bases from J; bases unmatched to any gene: 6. CDR1 is SQVTM and CDR2 is ANQGSEA in the germline V gene.

This clone was seen just once. This chain joins TRBV19 and TRBJ2-7, with 7 bases fitting TRBD1. Germline trimming cut 7 bases from V and 7 bases from J; bases unmatched to any gene: 13. The CDR3 is made up of 14 amino acids. Germline CDR1 is LNHDA and CDR2 is SQIVND (reference sequence). The CDR3 protein is CASTAADRAWEQYF. CDR3 nucleotides: TGTGCCAGTACCGCGGCTGACAGGGCCTGGGAGCAGTACTTC. The full variable domain, rest sourced from reference TRBV19 and TRBJ2-7, is DGGITQSPKYLFRKEGQNVTLSCEQNLNHDAMYWYRQDPGQGLRLIYYSQIVNDFQKGDIAEGYSVSREKKESFPLTVTSAQKNPTAFYLCASTAADRAWEQYFGPGTRLTVT.

The chain is built from TRBV4-3 and TRBJ1-6, with 8 bases identical to TRBD1. Germline CDR1 reads LGHNA; CDR2 reads YSLEER. CDR3 length equals 16 residues. Trimming removed 4 bases from V and 6 bases from J; junction bases left unmatched: 8. The CDR3 protein is CASSRTRTGINSPLHF. The CDR3 DNA reads TGCGCCAGCAGCCGGACCCGGACAGGGATTAATTCACCCCTCCACTTT.

CDR3 bases: TGTGCCAGCAGCGAGGGGGATAGCAATCAGCCCCAGCATTTT. Translation: CASSEGDSNQPQHF. The V call is TRBV9, the J call TRBJ1-5; a possible D gene is TRBD1 (6 bases). Germline V gene lookup returns CDR1 SGDLS and CDR2 YYNGEE. The length of the CDR3 is 14 residues. Trimming removed 3 bases at V and 0 bases at J, with 7 bases between.

The chain has TRBV28 and TRBJ1-4; D perhaps matches TRBD1 (5 bases). The germline V gene encodes CDR1 MDHEN and CDR2 SYDVKM. The CDR3 is 14 amino acids. Trimming pared 10 bases from V and 8 bases from J, leaving 20 bases between. CDR3 in amino acids: CAITQGEGREKLFF. In nucleotides, the CDR3 is TGTGCCATCACCCAGGGTGAAGGTCGCGAAAAACTGTTTTTT. The full variable domain, with the rest looked up from reference TRBV28 and TRBJ1-4, is DVKVTQSSRYLVKRTGEKVFLECVQDMDHENMFWYRQDPGLGLRLIYFSYDVKMKEKGDIPEGYSVSREKKERFSLILESASTNQTSMYLCAITQGEGREKLFFGSGTQLSVL.

The V and J genes are TRBV4-3 and TRBJ2-3; a weak D match, TRBD2 (6 bases). There are 15 residues in the CDR3. Germline CDR1 is LGHNA and CDR2 is YSLEER. The V gene lost 4 bases and the J gene lost 1 base, with 12 bases spanning the gap. The CDR3 DNA follows: TGCGCCAGCAGCCGGGGGGATTTGGGCACAGATACGCAGTATTTT. Translation: CASSRGDLGTDTQYF.

The chain links TRBV27 to TRBJ2-2, with unresolved D. Per germline, CDR1 MNHEY and CDR2 SMNVEV (reference sequence). This CDR3 has 22 residues. Trimming cost V 2 bases and J 2 bases, with 30 bases left between them. Written as DNA, the CDR3 is TGTGCCAGCAGTTTAGTAGGAGTCGGTTTTCAGTCTACCCTCGAAAACACCGGGGAGCTGTTTTTT. Encoded protein: CASSLVGVGFQSTLENTGELFF.

This chain connects TRBV5-1 to TRBJ1-2; TRBD1 agrees at 8 bases. Looked up from germline, CDR1 is SGHRS and CDR2 is YFSETQ. The CDR3 has 14 residues. Unmatched junction bases numbered 6, after V lost 4 bases and J lost 4 bases. The CDR3 region is CASSPTGTGYGYTF. CDR3 nucleotides: TGCGCCAGCAGCCCGACCGGGACAGGCTATGGCTACACCTTC.

The chain recombines TRBV5-4 with TRBJ2-2; possible D gene TRBD1, 7 bases. Germline V gene data show CDR1 as SGHNT and CDR2 as YYREEE (reference sequence). The CDR3 is made up of 17 amino acids. Deletions cut 2 bases from V and 5 bases from J, with 19 bases between. The CDR3 is CASSLRAGGSSTGELFF. CDR3 nucleotide sequence: TGTGCCAGCAGCTTAAGGGCAGGGGGGTCTTCTACCGGGGAGCTGTTTTTT.

The V call is TRBV4-3, the J call TRBJ1-2, with 9 bases aligning to TRBD1. CDR3 length: 15 residues. The trim removed 3 bases at V and 1 base at J, leaving 3 bases unmatched. Germline CDR1 and CDR2: LGHNA and YSLEER. Here the CDR3 DNA reads TGCGCCAGCAGCCAGGGACAGGGACTTAACTATGGCTACACCTTC. Its protein is CASSQGQGLNYGYTF.

J is TRBJ2-5 and V is TRBV5-1, with D maybe TRBD2 (5 bases). Trimming left V 0 bases short and J 4 bases short, with 10 bases between. Germline values: CDR1 SGHRS, CDR2 YFSETQ. This CDR3 has 14 residues. Here the CDR3 DNA reads TGCGCCAGCAGCTTGGGTCGCGGGTCAGAGACCCAGTACTTC. Protein product: CASSLGRGSETQYF.

CDR3 sequence reads: CASSVEQGVGVTQYF. CDR3 sequence (DNA): TGTGCCAGCAGCGTAGAACAGGGGGTGGGCGTGACCCAGTACTTC. The chain is built from TRBV9 and TRBJ2-5, with 8 positions matching TRBD1. Losses at the gene ends were 0 bases for V and 7 bases for J; bases not matched to a gene: 8. This CDR3 is built from 15 residues. The germline CDR1 and CDR2 sequences are SGDLS and YYNGEE.

This sequence joins TRBV30 and TRBJ1-3, with D unclear. The CDR3 consists of 13 residues. The germline V gene has CDR1 GTSNPN and CDR2 SVGIG (reference sequence). V shed 8 bases and J shed 0 bases, with 11 bases lying between them. The CDR3 DNA sequence: TGTGCCGCGGACGTCTCCTCTGGAAACACCATATATTTT. As protein: CAADVSSGNTIYF.

The chain employs TRBV6-5 and TRBJ1-5; tentative D call: TRBD1 (6 bases). In germline, CDR1 is MNHEY, CDR2 SVGAGI. The length of the CDR3 is 14 residues. The V and J ends lost 6 bases and 7 bases respectively, with 16 bases between them. The CDR3 DNA is TGTGCCAGCAGCCTCACAGGGCACGGACAGCCCCAGCATTTT. This translates into CASSLTGHGQPQHF.

The chain's CDR3 is CASKTGQGGNTIYF. Here the CDR3 DNA reads TGTGCCAGCAAAACGGGACAGGGGGGAAACACCATATATTTT. The chain carries TRBV6-5 and TRBJ1-3; 10 bases fit TRBD1. Germline V gene data show CDR1 as MNHEY and CDR2 as SVGAGI. There are 14 residues in the CDR3. J gave up 4 bases and V 7 bases, and 4 bases lay outside the gene matches.

This clone was counted a few times. The chain is built from TRBV27 and TRBJ2-3; D perhaps matches TRBD2 (6 bases). Per the germline V gene, CDR1 is MNHEY and CDR2 is SMNVEV (reference sequence). The CDR3 has 12 residues. Trimming cost V 6 bases and J 8 bases, with 12 bases left between them. The CDR3 DNA is TGTGCCAGCAGACGGGAGTCGGGTACGCAGTATTTT. Translation gives CASRRESGTQYF.

Only a few counts were recorded for this clone. In nucleotides, the CDR3 is TGTGCCAGCAGCCCCGGGCGAAGGACAACTAATGAAAAACTGTTTTTT. Its translation: CASSPGRRTTNEKLFF. V usage is TRBV7-8 and J usage is TRBJ1-4; D is unresolved. The CDR3 spans 16 residues. Germline V CDR1 and CDR2: SGHVS, FQNEAQ. Deletions cut 5 bases from V and 0 bases from J, with 13 bases between.